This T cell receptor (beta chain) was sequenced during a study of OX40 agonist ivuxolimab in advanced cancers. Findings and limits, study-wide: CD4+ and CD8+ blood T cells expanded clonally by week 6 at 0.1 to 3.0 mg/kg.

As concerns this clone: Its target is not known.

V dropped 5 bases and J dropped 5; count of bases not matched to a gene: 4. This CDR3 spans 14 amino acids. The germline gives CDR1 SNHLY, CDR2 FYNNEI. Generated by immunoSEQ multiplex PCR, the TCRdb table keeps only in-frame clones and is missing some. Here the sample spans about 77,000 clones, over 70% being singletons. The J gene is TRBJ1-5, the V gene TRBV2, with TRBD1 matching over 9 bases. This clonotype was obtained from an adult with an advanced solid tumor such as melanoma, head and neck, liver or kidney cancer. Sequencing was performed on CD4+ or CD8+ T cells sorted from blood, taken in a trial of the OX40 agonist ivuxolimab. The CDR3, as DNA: TGTGCCAGCAGTATAGACAGGGGGTATCAGCCCCAGCATTTT. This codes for CASSIDRGYQPQHF.